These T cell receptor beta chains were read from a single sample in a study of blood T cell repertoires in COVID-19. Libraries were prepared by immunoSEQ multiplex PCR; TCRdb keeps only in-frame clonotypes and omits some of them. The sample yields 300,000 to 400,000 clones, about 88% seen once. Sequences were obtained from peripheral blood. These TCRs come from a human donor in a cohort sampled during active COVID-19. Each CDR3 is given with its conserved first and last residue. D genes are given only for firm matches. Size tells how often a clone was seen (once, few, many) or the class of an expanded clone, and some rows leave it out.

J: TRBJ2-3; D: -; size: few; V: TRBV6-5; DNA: TGTGCCATTCTCGAGGACTTCACAGATACGCAGTATTTT; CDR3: CAILEDFTDTQYF
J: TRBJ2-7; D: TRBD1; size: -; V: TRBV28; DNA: TGTGCCAGCAGTTCCCTGTACCGGGACAGGGCAGACGAGCAGTACTTC; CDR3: CASSSLYRDRADEQYF
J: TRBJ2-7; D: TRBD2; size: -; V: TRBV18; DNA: TGTGCCTCCCGTACGAGCGGGGGAGCCTACGAGCAGTACTTC; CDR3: CASRTSGGAYEQYF
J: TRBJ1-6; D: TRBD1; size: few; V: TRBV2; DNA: TGTGCCAGCAGTTGGGACAGGGATGTGTCACCCCTCCACTTT; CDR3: CASSWDRDVSPLHF
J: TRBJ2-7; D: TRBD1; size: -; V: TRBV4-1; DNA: TGCGCCAGCAGCCAAACGACAGGGTCTTACGAGCAGTACTTC; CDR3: CASSQTTGSYEQYF
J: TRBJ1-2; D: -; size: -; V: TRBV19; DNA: TGTGCCAGTAGTCGTGCGGGGGTTGACTATGGCTACACCTTC; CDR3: CASSRAGVDYGYTF
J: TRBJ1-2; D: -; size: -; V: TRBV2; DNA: TGTGCCAGCAGGGCAGATGGCTATGGCTACACCTTC; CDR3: CASRADGYGYTF
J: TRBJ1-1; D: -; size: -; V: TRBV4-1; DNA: TGCGCCAGCAGCCAAGAGAGGCAGAACACTGAAGCTTTCTTT; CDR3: CASSQERQNTEAFF
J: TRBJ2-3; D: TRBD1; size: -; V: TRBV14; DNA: TGTGCCAGCAGCCAGGACAGGTATCGGCCGCAGTATTTT; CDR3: CASSQDRYRPQYF
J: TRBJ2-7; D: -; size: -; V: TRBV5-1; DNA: TGCGCCAGCAAGGACACCGGCTACGAGCAGTACTTC; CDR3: CASKDTGYEQYF
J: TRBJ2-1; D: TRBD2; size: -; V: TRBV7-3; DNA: TGTGCCAGCAGCCCCCGGGGAGCGGGGGCCAATGAGCAGTTCTTC; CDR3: CASSPRGAGANEQFF
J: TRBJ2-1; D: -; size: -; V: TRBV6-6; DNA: TGTGCCAGCACTTTGATAACTACTCATCCCAATGAGCAGTTCTTC; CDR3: CASTLITTHPNEQFF
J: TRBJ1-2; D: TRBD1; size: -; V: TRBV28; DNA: TGTGCCAGCAGTCCTATCCAGACAGGGCGTTTTGGCTACACCTTC; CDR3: CASSPIQTGRFGYTF
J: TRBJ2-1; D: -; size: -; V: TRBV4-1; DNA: TGCGCCAGCAGCCCGTCCAACCGAGATCTCAATGAGCAGTTCTTC; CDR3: CASSPSNRDLNEQFF
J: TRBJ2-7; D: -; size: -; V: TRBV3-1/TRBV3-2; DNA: TGTGCCAGCAGCCAAGCCCCAGGCGAGGACATCTCCTACGAGCAGTACTTC; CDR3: CASSQAPGEDISYEQYF
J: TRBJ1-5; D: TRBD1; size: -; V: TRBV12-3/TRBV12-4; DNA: TGTGCCAGCAGTTTGACAGGGGATCAGCCCCAGCATTTT; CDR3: CASSLTGDQPQHF
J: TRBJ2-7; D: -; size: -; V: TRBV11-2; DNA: TGTGCCAGCAGCGCGGGACCTAGAGTAGGCCAGTACTTC; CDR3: CASSAGPRVGQYF
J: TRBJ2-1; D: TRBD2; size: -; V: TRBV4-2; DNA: TGTGCCAGCAGCCCTCAGCCTTGGGGAGCGGGAGGACCTTTGACCGCCTACAATGAGCAGTTCTTC; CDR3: CASSPQPWGAGGPLTAYNEQFF
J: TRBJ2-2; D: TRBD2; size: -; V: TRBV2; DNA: TGTGCCACATCAGAGCGGGGTTTGAACACCGGGGAGCTGTTTTTT; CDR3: CATSERGLNTGELFF
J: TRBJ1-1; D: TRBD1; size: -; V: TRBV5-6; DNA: TGTGCCAGCAGCTTGGAGCCCAGGGGGCCGACTGAAGCTTTCTTT; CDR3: CASSLEPRGPTEAFF
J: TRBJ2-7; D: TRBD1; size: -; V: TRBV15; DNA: TGTGCCACCAGCAGCCGGGACAGGATATACGAGCAGTACTTC; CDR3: CATSSRDRIYEQYF
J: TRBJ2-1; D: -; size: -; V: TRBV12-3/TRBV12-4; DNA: TGTGCCAGCAGTATAACTAGTTTCAATGAGCAGTTCTTC; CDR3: CASSITSFNEQFF
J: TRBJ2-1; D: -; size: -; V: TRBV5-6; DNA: TGTGCCAGCAGCCTCCTTCCGGGCAATGAGCAGTTCTTC; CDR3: CASSLLPGNEQFF
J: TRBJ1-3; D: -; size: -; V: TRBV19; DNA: TGTGCCAGTAGTATAGAAGCGGGACTCTCTGGAAACACCATATATTTT; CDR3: CASSIEAGLSGNTIYF
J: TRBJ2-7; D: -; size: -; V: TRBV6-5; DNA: TGTGCCAGCAGTTCTCTGACAGACCCCAGAGTTTTC; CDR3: CASSSLTDPRVF